The clone carrying this T cell receptor (beta chain) has only one observation. The data originate from a study of blood T cell dynamics during melanoma immunotherapy. TCRdb's copy holds only in-frame clones and misses some; the assay was immunoSEQ multiplex PCR. The data hold approximately 13,000 clones, with 86% observed a single time. CDR1 and CDR2 from the germline V gene are LNHDA and SQIVND (reference sequence). The V end was cut by 3 bases, the J end by 1 base, with 12 bases between. The CDR3 covers 15 residues. Time point indicated: pre-treatment baseline. Apart from two fast progressors, RECIST 1.1 response was judged 12 weeks post-infusion.

J is TRBJ1-1 and V is TRBV19, with D uncertain. The TCR was taken from a human donor with melanoma. The input for sequencing was blood, taken from a patient treated with checkpoint blockade. The CDR3 nucleotides read TGTGCCAGTAGTATGGGCAGCCCCTGGAACACTGAAGCTTTCTTT. Protein: CASSMGSPWNTEAFF.